These 10 T cell receptor beta chains were sequenced from one sample in a study of T cell changes during pregnancy in multiple sclerosis (dated by TCRdb to about 2019). The library relied on the immunoSEQ multiplex PCR assay. TCRdb retrieved this table from immuneACCESS and kept in-frame rearrangements only. Not all clones are present; in checked studies, unresolved V genes account for under half, and no reason is known for the remainder. This sample holds about 25,000 clones; about nine tenths were observed only once. Of the sample, about 13% is held by the ten largest clones. Sample: CD8+ T cells from peripheral blood mononuclear cells, taken in the first trimester of pregnancy. The receptors were sampled from a female donor in good health, enrolled as a control in a pregnancy study.

This clone is categorized as medium-sized. V gene TRBV7-2 combines with J gene TRBJ2-2, with a possible D match to TRBD1 (6 bases). The germline V gene encodes CDR1 SGHTA and CDR2 FQGNSA. Deletions cut 3 bases from V and 5 bases from J, with 10 bases between. The CDR3 loop spans 14 amino acids. The CDR3 nucleotides read TGTGCCAGCAGCTTCAGGGGCGGGACCGGGGAGCTGTTTTTT. Translated: CASSFRGGTGELFF.

The V gene is TRBV4-3, the J gene TRBJ1-5; D is ambiguous. V lost 1 base and J 4 bases, leaving 5 bases between the germline ends. Germline-derived CDR1 and CDR2 are LGHNA and YSLEER. There are 13 residues in the CDR3. Written as DNA, the CDR3 is TGCGCCAGCAGCCAAGTACTTAATCAGCCCCAGCATTTT. This codes for CASSQVLNQPQHF.

This rearrangement joins TRBV19 to TRBJ2-1; 10 nucleotides match TRBD2. The CDR3 consists of 17 residues. Trimming took 2 bases from V and 0 from J; bases not matched to a gene: 4. Germline CDR1 reads LNHDA; CDR2 reads SQIVND (reference sequence). CDR3 loop: CASSIPSGGYSYNEQFF. The CDR3 nucleotides are TGTGCCAGTAGTATACCTAGCGGGGGTTACTCCTACAATGAGCAGTTCTTC.

The CDR3, as DNA: TGCGCCAGCAGCCAGACTGGGGCCATTGGAGTAGATGAGCAGTTCTTC. It translates to CASSQTGAIGVDEQFF. J is TRBJ2-1 and V is TRBV4-1; possibly TRBD1 for D (5 bases). Germline V gives CDR1 MGHRA, CDR2 YSYEKL. V lost 3 bases to trimming and J lost 8 bases, with 20 bases between them. This CDR3 comprises 16 residues.

The V gene is TRBV9, the J gene TRBJ2-7, with TRBD2 matching 7 bases. The ends lost 4 bases at V and 5 bases at J; junction bases unmatched: 9. The germline CDR1 and CDR2 sequences are SGDLS and YYNGEE. The CDR3 extends over 14 amino acids. The CDR3 loop reads CASSFRDYPNEQYF. CDR3 DNA sequence: TGTGCCAGCAGCTTCCGGGACTATCCCAACGAGCAGTACTTC. The full variable domain, completed using reference TRBV9 and TRBJ2-7, is DSGVTQTPKHLITATGQRVTLRCSPRSGDLSVYWYQQSLDQGLQFLIQYYNGEERAKGNILERFSAQQFPDLHSELNLSSLELGDSALYFCASSFRDYPNEQYFGPGTRLTVT.

The chain is built from TRBV28 and TRBJ1-6, with 8 bases lining up with TRBD1. The CDR3 consists of 16 residues. Germline CDR1 reads MDHEN; CDR2 reads SYDVKM. The V segment lost 6 bases and the J segment 7 bases; nucleotides outside the gene matches: 11. The DNA of the CDR3 is TGTGCCAGCAGGACGACAGGGGCCCAGAGCAATTCACCCCTCCACTTT. It encodes CASRTTGAQSNSPLHF.

This clone appeared a single time. The chain couples TRBV19 to TRBJ2-5, with 9 bases identical to TRBD2. V lost 4 bases to trimming and J lost 4 bases; unmatched junction nucleotides: 7. The CDR3 spans 15 residues. Germline loops: CDR1 LNHDA, CDR2 SQIVND (reference sequence). The CDR3 DNA follows: TGTGCCAGTAGTACCCGCCTAGCGGGGACAGAGACCCAGTACTTC. Its protein product is CASSTRLAGTETQYF.

This clone showed up just once. The chain combines TRBV21-1 with TRBJ2-5; TRBD1, the table's D call, was not compared with the DNA. TRBV21-1 is labeled a pseudogene. The CDR3 totals 13 residues. The CDR3 loop is CASLIGAPETQYF. The CDR3 DNA reads TGTGCCAGCTTAATAGGGGCCCCAGAGACCCAGTACTTC.

The chain combines TRBV4-2 with TRBJ1-2; tentative D call: TRBD1 (5 bases). Germline CDR1 LGHNA, CDR2 YNFKEQ. V lost 0 bases and J lost 4, with 12 bases in between. CDR3 length: 15 amino acids. The CDR3 loop reads CASSQETRQFYGYTF. The CDR3 region has the DNA TGTGCCAGCAGCCAAGAGACGAGACAGTTCTATGGCTACACCTTC.

CDR3 residues: CASSIELAGGSEQFF. The CDR3 nucleotides are TGTGCCAGTAGTATTGAGCTAGCGGGAGGATCTGAGCAGTTCTTC. V is TRBV19 and J is TRBJ2-1; 11 bases agree with TRBD2. CDR1 and CDR2 (germline): LNHDA, SQIVND (reference sequence). The CDR3 has 15 amino acids. V dropped 3 bases and J dropped 9; count of bases not matched to a gene: 7.